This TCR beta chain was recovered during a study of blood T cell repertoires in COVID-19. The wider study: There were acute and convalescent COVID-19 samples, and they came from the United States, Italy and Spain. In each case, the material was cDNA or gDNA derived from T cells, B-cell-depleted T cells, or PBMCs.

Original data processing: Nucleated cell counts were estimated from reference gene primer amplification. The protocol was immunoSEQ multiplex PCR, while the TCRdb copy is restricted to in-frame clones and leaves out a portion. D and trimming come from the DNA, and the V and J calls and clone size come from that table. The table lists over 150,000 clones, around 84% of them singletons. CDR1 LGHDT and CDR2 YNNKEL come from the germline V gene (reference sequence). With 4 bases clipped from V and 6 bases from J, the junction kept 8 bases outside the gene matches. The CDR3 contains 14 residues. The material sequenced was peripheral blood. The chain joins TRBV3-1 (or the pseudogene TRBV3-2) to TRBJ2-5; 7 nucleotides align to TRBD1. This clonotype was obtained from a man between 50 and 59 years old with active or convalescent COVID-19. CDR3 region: CASSPRQGPQTQYF. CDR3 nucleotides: TGTGCCAGCAGCCCCCGACAGGGCCCCCAGACCCAGTACTTC.